Listed here are 27 T cell receptor beta chains from one sample, sequenced in a study of cytomegalovirus exposure and HLA in healthy donors. The PCR had 60 Vbeta and 13 Jbeta primers. Profiled with immunoSEQ multiplex PCR; TCRdb holds only in-frame clones, not every one. The data hold 85,000 to 100,000 clones, with around three quarters observed a single time. The sequenced sample was PBMCs. The receptor source for this set is a man between 60 and 75 years old in good health and CMV-seropositive.

This sequence joins TRBV21-1 and TRBJ2-2; the tabulated D call, TRBD2, remains unverified against the DNA. TRBV21-1 is tagged as a pseudogene. The CDR3 runs to 16 residues. The CDR3 nucleotides are TGTGCCAGCAGCAAAGTCCGGGGGGCGGTCACCGGGGAGCTGTTTTTT. As protein: CASSKVRGAVTGELFF.

The rearrangement links TRBV5-6 to TRBJ1-5; 9 nucleotides agree with TRBD1. The V gene's germline CDR1 is SGHDT and CDR2 YYEEEE. J lost 4 bases, V lost 0 bases, and 5 bases had no gene match. The CDR3 extends over 16 amino acids. The CDR3 nucleotides are TGTGCCAGCAGCTTGGCCTCAGGGACAGGGAATCAGCCCCAGCATTTT. Translating gives CASSLASGTGNQPQHF.

The chain uses TRBV9 and TRBJ2-5; TRBD2 agrees at 9 bases. J was trimmed by 5 bases and V by 1 base; bases with no gene match: 6. The CDR3 extends over 15 amino acids. Germline CDR1 and CDR2: SGDLS and YYNGEE. The CDR3 sequence: CASSVLAGPLETQYF. The CDR3 DNA follows: TGTGCCAGCAGCGTACTAGCGGGGCCCCTGGAGACCCAGTACTTC.

The V call is TRBV7-8, the J call TRBJ2-1; 14 positions agree with TRBD2. The CDR3 is made up of 17 amino acids. The germline gives CDR1 SGHVS, CDR2 FQNEAQ. V lost 5 bases to trimming and J lost 3 bases; unmatched junction nucleotides: 6. CDR3 residues: CASSPGTSGGDYNEQFF. The DNA for the CDR3 is TGTGCCAGCAGCCCCGGGACTAGCGGGGGTGACTACAATGAGCAGTTCTTC. Full variable domain (rest looked up from reference TRBV7-8 and TRBJ2-1): GAGVSQSPRYKVAKRGQDVALRCDPISGHVSLFWYQQALGQGPEFLTYFQNEAQLDKSGLPSDRFFAERPEGSVSTLKIQRTQQEDSAVYLCASSPGTSGGDYNEQFFGPGTRLTVL.

This sequence joins TRBV7-2 and TRBJ1-4; D not resolved. This CDR3 has 15 amino acids. The germline V gene encodes CDR1 SGHTA and CDR2 FQGNSA. V was shortened by 3 bases and J by 5 bases, with 13 bases between the two germline ends. As DNA, the CDR3 is TGTGCCAGCAGCTTGCATAGGCGCAGGAATGAAAAACTGTTTTTT. This sequence encodes CASSLHRRRNEKLFF. Filled out from reference TRBV7-2 and TRBJ1-4, the complete variable domain reads GAGVSQSPSNKVTEKGKDVELRCDPISGHTALYWYRQSLGQGLEFLIYFQGNSAPDKSGLPSDRFSAERTGGSVSTLTIQRTQQEDSAVYLCASSLHRRRNEKLFFGSGTQLSVL.

The chain employs TRBV5-4 and TRBJ1-6; TRBD1 aligns across 8 bases. The CDR3 consists of 17 residues. J lost 4 bases, V lost 5 bases, and 11 bases had no gene match. Germline values: CDR1 SGHNT, CDR2 YYREEE (reference sequence). The CDR3 protein is CASSSGQGARYNSPLHF. The CDR3 DNA reads as TGTGCCAGCAGTTCAGGACAGGGCGCCAGGTATAATTCACCCCTCCACTTT.

The chain combines TRBV5-1 with TRBJ2-7, with a tentative D call TRBD2 (6 bases). The CDR3 spans 13 residues. V lost 5 bases and J 6 bases, leaving 15 bases between the germline ends. Germline CDR1 SGHRS, CDR2 YFSETQ. The CDR3 nucleotides read TGCGCCAGCAGTTGGAGGAGGGGTAGCGAGCAGTACTTC. Its translation is CASSWRRGSEQYF.

In this sample, this clone turned up once. The chain couples TRBV5-1 to TRBJ2-6; the D gene is possibly TRBD2 (5 bases). V was cut by 0 bases and J by 3 bases, with 19 bases left in between. The CDR3 contains 19 residues. Germline CDR1 and CDR2: SGHRS and YFSETQ. CDR3 sequence reads: CASSLDPVGGPIGANVLTF. The CDR3 nucleotides are TGCGCCAGCAGCTTGGACCCGGTGGGCGGGCCAATTGGGGCCAACGTCCTGACTTTC. Filled out from reference TRBV5-1 and TRBJ2-6, the complete variable domain reads KAGVTQTPRYLIKTRGQQVTLSCSPISGHRSVSWYQQTPGQGLQFLFEYFSETQRNKGNFPGRFSGRQFSNSRSEMNVSTLELGDSALYLCASSLDPVGGPIGANVLTFGAGSRLTVL.

The chain couples TRBV13 to TRBJ1-3; D gene ambiguous. This CDR3 comprises 15 residues. V lost 1 base, J lost 4 bases, and 11 bases lay in between. The V gene's germline CDR1 is PRHDT and CDR2 FYEKMQ (reference sequence). The CDR3 nucleotides read TGTGCCAGCAGCTTAGAGGAGACCCTGGGAAACACCATATATTTT. Residues: CASSLEETLGNTIYF.

This chain links TRBV5-4 with TRBJ2-7; TRBD1 agrees at 9 bases. J lost 3 bases, V lost 4 bases, and 5 bases had no gene match. This CDR3 has 14 amino acids. Germline V gene data show CDR1 as SGHNT and CDR2 as YYREEE (reference sequence). CDR3 amino acids: CASSPGQGFYEQYF. DNA for the CDR3: TGTGCCAGCAGCCCGGGACAGGGCTTCTACGAGCAGTACTTC.

This sequence joins TRBV6-1 and TRBJ1-2; 7 bases are a match to TRBD1. The germline V gene encodes CDR1 MNHNS and CDR2 SASEGT. CDR3 length equals 14 residues. Trimming took 3 bases from V and 3 from J; bases not matched to a gene: 4. The CDR3 bases are TGTGCCAGCAGTGATATCCAGGGGGACTATGGCTACACCTTC. Translated: CASSDIQGDYGYTF.

V is TRBV5-6 and J is TRBJ1-2, with D possibly TRBD1 on 5 matching bases. Per germline, CDR1 SGHDT and CDR2 YYEEEE. This CDR3 has 14 residues. Between the trimmed V and J ends, which lost 2 bases and 4 bases, there was a span of 12 bases. CDR3 nucleotides: TGTGCCAGCAGCTTTGTAGGACAAACCTATGGCTACACCTTC. This codes for CASSFVGQTYGYTF. Variable domain in full (rest from reference TRBV5-6 and TRBJ1-2): DAGVTQSPTHLIKTRGQQVTLRCSPKSGHDTVSWYQQALGQGPQFIFQYYEEEERQRGNFPDRFSGHQFPNYSSELNVNALLLGDSALYLCASSFVGQTYGYTFGSGTRLTVV.

This chain links TRBV11-2 with TRBJ2-5, with TRBD2 as a possible D gene (6 bases). Germline V gives CDR1 SGHAT, CDR2 FQNNGV. The CDR3 sequence is 14 residues long. The V and J ends lost 5 bases and 2 bases respectively, with 12 bases between them. DNA for the CDR3: TGTGCCAGCAGCACCCGGAGGGCTCAAGAGACCCAGTACTTC. Amino acids: CASSTRRAQETQYF.

The CDR3 loop is CASSQYTGGAQHF. DNA for the CDR3: TGCGCCAGCAGCCAATACACTGGCGGGGCCCAGCATTTT. The chain has TRBV4-1 and TRBJ1-5; no clear D. CDR3 size: 13 residues. CDR1 is MGHRA and CDR2 is YSYEKL in the germline V gene. V lost 2 bases and J 11 bases, leaving 13 bases between the germline ends.

This clone is large (0.1 to 1%) within its sample. DNA for the CDR3: TGTGCCAGCAGTTTATGGGGGAGGGACAGGGGACTTCCTTATTTCAATCAGCCCCAGCATTTT. This sequence encodes CASSLWGRDRGLPYFNQPQHF. V gene TRBV28 combines with J gene TRBJ1-5; 10 bases are a match to TRBD1. This CDR3 region has 21 residues. V lost 0 bases and J lost 3; bases outside the gene matches: 17. Germline V gives CDR1 MDHEN, CDR2 SYDVKM.

This sequence joins TRBV11-3 and TRBJ2-2; 7 bases are a match to TRBD2. The CDR3 runs 16 residues. Germline CDR1 is SGHNT and CDR2 is YENEEA. V lost 2 bases and J lost 2; bases outside the gene matches: 5. This CDR3 reads CASSLTGRANTGELFF. The CDR3 DNA reads as TGTGCCAGCAGCTTAACGGGGAGGGCCAACACCGGGGAGCTGTTTTTT.

This clone was counted ten times or more. The chain links TRBV5-6 to TRBJ1-2; D uncertain. The germline V gene encodes CDR1 SGHDT and CDR2 YYEEEE. The CDR3 runs to 13 residues. V was cut by 6 bases and J by 8 bases, with 17 bases left in between. CDR3 amino acids: CASNMGFGEGYTF. CDR3 in DNA: TGTGCCAGCAACATGGGCTTCGGGGAAGGCTACACCTTC.

The genes are TRBV29-1 and TRBJ2-3, with D possibly matching TRBD2 (6 bases). Trimming shortened V by 5 bases and J by 5 bases, and 17 bases separated the two germline ends. The germline CDR1 and CDR2 sequences are SQVTM and ANQGSEA. The CDR3 length is 14 residues. CDR3 nucleotides: TGCAGCGTTCCGACTAGTCCTTTATTAGATACGCAGTATTTT. Translating it yields CSVPTSPLLDTQYF.

Turning to this clone: Compared with germline, one end of the junction differs, possibly owing to a read error. The J gene is TRBJ2-2, the V gene TRBV7-9; TRBD2 might be the D (5 bases). CDR3 size: 16 residues. In germline, CDR1 is SEHNR, CDR2 FQNEAQ (reference sequence). The CDR3 nucleotides read TGTTCCAGCAGCTTAGTGCCGGGAAAGAACACCGGGGAGCTGTTTTTT. Its translation is CSSSLVPGKNTGELFF.

This clone was seen a handful of times. J is TRBJ2-7 and V is TRBV7-3; TRBD1 aligns across 8 bases. The V segment lost 8 bases and the J segment 5 bases; nucleotides outside the gene matches: 11. The CDR3 consists of 14 residues. Germline CDR1 is SGHTA and CDR2 is FQGTGA. In nucleotides, the CDR3 is TGTGCCAGCGCCCCCCCGGACAGGGAAGACGAGCAGTACTTC. Encoded protein: CASAPPDREDEQYF.

The V gene is TRBV6-5, the J gene TRBJ2-3; D gene unclear. Trimming pared 7 bases from V and 2 bases from J, leaving 16 bases between. CDR1 and CDR2 (germline): MNHEY, SVGAGI. CDR3 length equals 15 residues. The DNA of the CDR3 is TGTGCCAGCACTTCCCTAAAGTCCATCACAGATACGCAGTATTTT. Protein sequence: CASTSLKSITDTQYF.

The gene calls are TRBV27 and TRBJ1-5; TRBD1 is a possible D gene (6 bases). Trimming removed 6 bases at V and 0 bases at J, with 21 bases between. The CDR3 loop spans 18 amino acids. The germline CDR1 and CDR2 sequences are MNHEY and SMNVEV (reference sequence). The CDR3 reads CASRASGGRLVSNQPQHF. For the CDR3, the DNA is TGTGCCAGCAGAGCATCGGGGGGCCGACTGGTTAGCAATCAGCCCCAGCATTTT.

V and J are TRBV25-1 and TRBJ1-2, with a weak D call TRBD1 (6 bases). Trimming cost V 7 bases and J 4 bases, with 19 bases left between them. This CDR3 is built from 15 residues. CDR1 is MGHDK and CDR2 is SYGVNS in the germline V gene. DNA for the CDR3: TGTGCCAGCACCCTTGTTGGGGGCGAGGTCTATGGCTACACCTTC. Its translation: CASTLVGGEVYGYTF.

CDR3 residues: CAWRGAGESSYNSPLHF. The CDR3 DNA sequence: TGTGCCTGGAGGGGGGCAGGGGAGAGCTCCTATAATTCACCCCTCCACTTT. The chain uses TRBV30 and TRBJ1-6; a possible D gene is TRBD1 (6 bases). The ends were cut back, 3 bases at V and 0 bases at J, with 15 bases in the middle. From germline, CDR1 is GTSNPN and CDR2 SVGIG (reference sequence). The CDR3 length is 17 residues.

The chain has TRBV7-8 and TRBJ2-1; a possible D gene is TRBD1 (6 bases). The V and J ends lost 1 base and 10 bases respectively, with 14 bases between them. This CDR3 region has 14 residues. From germline, CDR1 is SGHVS and CDR2 FQNEAQ. In DNA, the CDR3 is TGTGCCAGCAGCTTAGAACTGGGGGCGAGAGAGCAGTTCTTC. This encodes CASSLELGAREQFF.

This chain joins TRBV6-6 and TRBJ1-3, with unresolved D. The ends were cut back, 8 bases at V and 0 bases at J, with 8 bases in the middle. The CDR3 length is 13 residues. Per the germline V gene, CDR1 is MNHNY and CDR2 is SVGAGI (reference sequence). The CDR3 sequence: CASRIFSGNTIYF. The CDR3 DNA reads as TGTGCCAGCCGTATCTTCTCTGGAAACACCATATATTTT.

This chain links TRBV14 with TRBJ1-6; 7 nucleotides agree with TRBD1. The CDR3 is 15 amino acids. Germline CDR1 and CDR2: SGHDN and FVKESK. With 3 bases clipped from V and 2 bases from J, the junction kept 1 base outside the gene matches. CDR3 amino acids: CASSQGQTYNSPLHF. The CDR3 DNA follows: TGTGCCAGCAGCCAGGGACAGACCTATAATTCACCCCTCCACTTT.